This TCR beta chain was captured by sequencing in a study of cytomegalovirus exposure and HLA in healthy donors. The CDR3 loop spans 11 amino acids. Trimming removed 5 bases at V and 13 bases at J, with 9 bases between. Germline V lookup: CDR1 MRHNA, CDR2 SNTAGT. The study ran its PCR with 60 Vbeta and 13 Jbeta primers. Libraries were prepared by immunoSEQ multiplex PCR; TCRdb keeps only in-frame clonotypes and omits some of them. The repertoire consists of 110,000 to 150,000 clones, with roughly four fifths occurring once and the leading ten covering about 6.4%. The sequence came from a man younger than 45 in good health and CMV-seronegative. V is TRBV6-4 and J is TRBJ1-6; D is uncertain. The source material was PBMCs. The CDR3 DNA reads as TGTGCCAGCAGTCCCACAAACCCCCTCCACTTT. Amino acids: CASSPTNPLHF.